This T cell receptor (beta chain) was captured in a study of blood T cells in healthy people across ages. The length of the CDR3 is 16 residues. Germline V CDR1 and CDR2: MGHRA, YSYEKL. The ends were cut back, 1 base at V and 0 bases at J, with 13 bases in the middle. A second about 7 to 12 cycle PCR used barcoded and J-beta primers. Each cDNA molecule was tagged by a template-switch adaptor that had 12 random nucleotides. TCRdb re-called the 5' RACE reads through MiXCR, storing one row per CDR3 protein. The table has about 1.6 million distinct CDR3 sequences, roughly 32% seen once. Sequenced: blood. The V and J genes are TRBV4-1 and TRBJ2-7, with D perhaps matching TRBD1 (5 bases). This clonotype was obtained from a woman aged 30 to 39 in good health. CDR3 residues: CASSQGQGRSSYEQYF. The CDR3 nucleotides read TGCGCCAGCAGCCAAGGGCAGGGCCGCAGCTCCTACGAGCAGTACTTC.